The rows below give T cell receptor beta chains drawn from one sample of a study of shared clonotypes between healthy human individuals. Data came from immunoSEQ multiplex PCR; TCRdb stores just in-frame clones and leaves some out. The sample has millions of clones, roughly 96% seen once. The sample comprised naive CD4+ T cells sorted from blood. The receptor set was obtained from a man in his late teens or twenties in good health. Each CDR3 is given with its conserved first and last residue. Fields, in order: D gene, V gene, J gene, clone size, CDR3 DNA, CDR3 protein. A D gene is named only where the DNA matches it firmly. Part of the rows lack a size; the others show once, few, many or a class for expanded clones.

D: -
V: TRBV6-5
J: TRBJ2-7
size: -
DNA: TGTGCTACGAGGGGCGCGATCTCCTACGAGCAGTACTTC
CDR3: CATRGAISYEQYF

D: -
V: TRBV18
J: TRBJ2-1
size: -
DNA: TGTGCCAGCTCACCATCTTCGTCTAGGGAGCAGTTCTTC
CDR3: CASSPSSSREQFF

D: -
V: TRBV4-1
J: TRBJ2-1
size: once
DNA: TGCGCCAGCAGCCAAGATAGGGGGGCTGAGCAGTTCTTC
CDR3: CASSQDRGAEQFF

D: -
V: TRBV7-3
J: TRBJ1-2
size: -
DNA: TGTGCCAGCAGCTTTGCCGATCCAGGGGCGAGTTATGGCTACACCTTC
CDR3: CASSFADPGASYGYTF

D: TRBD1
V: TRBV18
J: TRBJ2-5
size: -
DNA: TGTGCCAGCTCACCGACAGGGGATGAGACCCAGTACTTC
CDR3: CASSPTGDETQYF

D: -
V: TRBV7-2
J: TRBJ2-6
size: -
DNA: TGTGCCAGCAGCCTACAACAGTCTGGGGCCAACGTCCTGACTTTC
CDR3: CASSLQQSGANVLTF

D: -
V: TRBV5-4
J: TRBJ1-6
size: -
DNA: TGTGCCAGCAGCTTGCGGGATCCCTATAATTCACCCCTCCACTTT
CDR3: CASSLRDPYNSPLHF

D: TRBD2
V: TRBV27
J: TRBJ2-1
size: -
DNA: TGTGCCAGCAGTATAGCGGGAGGGCCTGGAAATGAGCAGTTCTTC
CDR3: CASSIAGGPGNEQFF

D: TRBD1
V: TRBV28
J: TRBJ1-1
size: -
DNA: TGTGCCAGCAGTTCTCGGACAGGCCCTTCGAACACTGAAGCTTTCTTT
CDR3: CASSSRTGPSNTEAFF

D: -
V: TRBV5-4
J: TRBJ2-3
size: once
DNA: TGTGCCAGCACCCCGGGACAAAGGTGGTCCTTACCCACAGATACGCAGTATTTT
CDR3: CASTPGQRWSLPTDTQYF

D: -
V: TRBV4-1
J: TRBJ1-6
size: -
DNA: TGCGCCAGCAGCCGGGGAACCACGGGCGGAACTGACTCACCCCTCCACTTT
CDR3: CASSRGTTGGTDSPLHF

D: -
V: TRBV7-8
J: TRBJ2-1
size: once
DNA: TGTGCCAGCAGCGCCAGTTACAGGGTTGGCAATGAGCAGTTCTTC
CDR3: CASSASYRVGNEQFF

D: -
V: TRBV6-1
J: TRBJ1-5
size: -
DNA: TGTGCCAGCAGTGAAGCGGAGGGGCGCAATCAGCCCCAGCATTTT
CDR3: CASSEAEGRNQPQHF

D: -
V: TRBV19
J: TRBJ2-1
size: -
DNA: TGTGCCAGTAGTATAATCTACAATGAGCAGTTCTTC
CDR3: CASSIIYNEQFF

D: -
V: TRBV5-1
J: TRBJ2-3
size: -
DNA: TGCGCCAGCAGCTTCTCCGGGTTCAACACAGATACGCAGTATTTT
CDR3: CASSFSGFNTDTQYF

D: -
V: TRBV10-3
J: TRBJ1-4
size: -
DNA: TGTGCCATCACCGACGACCCCCTGACGAATGAAAAACTGTTTTTT
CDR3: CAITDDPLTNEKLFF

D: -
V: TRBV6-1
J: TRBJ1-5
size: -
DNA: TGTGCCAGCAGCTGGGGGGGGGATAGCAATCAGCCCCAGCATTTT
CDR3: CASSWGGDSNQPQHF

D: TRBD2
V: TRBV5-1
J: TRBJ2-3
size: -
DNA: TGCGCCAGCAGCTTACAGACTAGCCCAGATACGCAGTATTTT
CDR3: CASSLQTSPDTQYF

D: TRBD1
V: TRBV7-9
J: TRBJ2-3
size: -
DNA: TGTGCCAGCAGCTTACAGGGGGCTAGCACAGATACGCAGTATTTT
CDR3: CASSLQGASTDTQYF

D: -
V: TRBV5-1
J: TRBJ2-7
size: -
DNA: TGCGCCAGCAGCTTAATGGGGAATTCGGGCGAGCAGTACTTC
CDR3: CASSLMGNSGEQYF

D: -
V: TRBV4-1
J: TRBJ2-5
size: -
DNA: TGCGCCAGCAGCCAAGATGATTCAGGTCAAGAGACCCAGTACTTC
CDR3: CASSQDDSGQETQYF

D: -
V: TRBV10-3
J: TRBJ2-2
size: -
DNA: TGTGCCATCAGTGAGTCCCTTGCCTCCGGGGAGCTGTTTTTT
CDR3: CAISESLASGELFF

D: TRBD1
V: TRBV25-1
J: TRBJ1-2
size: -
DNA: TGTGCCAGCAGCCCTGTGCCGGGACAGAGAGACTATGGCTACACCTTC
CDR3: CASSPVPGQRDYGYTF

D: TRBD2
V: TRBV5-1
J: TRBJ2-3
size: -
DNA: TGCGCCAGCAGCTTGGCCGCGGGAGGGCCGGGAGATACGCAGTATTTT
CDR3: CASSLAAGGPGDTQYF

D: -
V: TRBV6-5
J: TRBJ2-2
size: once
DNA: TGTGCCAGCAGTTTCCGCTACAACACCGGGGAGCTGTTTTTT
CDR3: CASSFRYNTGELFF

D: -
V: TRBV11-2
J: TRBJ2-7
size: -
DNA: TGTGCCAGCAGCTCTCGACTAAACTACGAGCAGTACTTC
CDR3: CASSSRLNYEQYF

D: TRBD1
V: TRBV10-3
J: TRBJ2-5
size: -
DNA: TGTGCCATAAAACAGGGGGCGGGAGAGACCCAGTACTTC
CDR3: CAIKQGAGETQYF

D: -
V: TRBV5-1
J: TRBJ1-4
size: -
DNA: TGCGCCAGCAGCTTGGTTGGGGCGCGGGATGAAAAACTGTTTTTT
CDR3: CASSLVGARDEKLFF

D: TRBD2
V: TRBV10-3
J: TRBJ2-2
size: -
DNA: TGTGCCATCAGCTCTAGCGGGGGGCTGAACACCGGGGAGCTGTTTTTT
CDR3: CAISSSGGLNTGELFF

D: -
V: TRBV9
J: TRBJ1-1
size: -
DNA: TGTGCCAGCAGCGTATCCCCCACCAACACTGAAGCTTTCTTT
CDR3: CASSVSPTNTEAFF

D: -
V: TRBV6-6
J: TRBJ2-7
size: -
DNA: TGTGCCAGCAGTCGCGGACAGTCCTACGAGCAGTACTTC
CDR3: CASSRGQSYEQYF

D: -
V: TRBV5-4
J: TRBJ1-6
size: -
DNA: TGTGCCAGCAGCTTGGGATTCGGTCCCCTCCCGGGTAATTCACCCCTCCACTTT
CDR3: CASSLGFGPLPGNSPLHF

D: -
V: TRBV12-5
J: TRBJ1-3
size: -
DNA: TGTGCTAGTGGTTTGGGATCATCGGCGGACACCATATATTTT
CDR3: CASGLGSSADTIYF